This T cell receptor (beta chain) was recorded in a study of response to subunit inactivated influenza vaccine. This clonotype was seen only a few times. Its antigen is still unknown. Broader study findings: It was suggested by the authors that few new T cells are recruited by each seasonal influenza vaccination.

TCRdb passed the RT-PCR reads through MiXCR, listing each CDR3 protein once. The repertoire includes about 650,000 distinct CDR3 sequences, 14% of them detected once, and about 7.6% sits in the top ten. In germline, CDR1 is DFQATT, CDR2 SNEGSKA (reference sequence). This CDR3 contains 11 residues. Trimming cost V 3 bases and J 6 bases, with 7 bases left between them. This chain connects TRBV20-1 to TRBJ2-3, with D hard to call. The TCR comes from a man between 45 and 60 years old who received an inactivated influenza vaccine. The specimen comprised PBMCs from blood, sampled around 14 days before vaccination. The CDR3 spells CSASRLDTQYF. The CDR3 DNA reads TGCAGTGCTAGTAGGCTGGATACGCAGTATTTT.